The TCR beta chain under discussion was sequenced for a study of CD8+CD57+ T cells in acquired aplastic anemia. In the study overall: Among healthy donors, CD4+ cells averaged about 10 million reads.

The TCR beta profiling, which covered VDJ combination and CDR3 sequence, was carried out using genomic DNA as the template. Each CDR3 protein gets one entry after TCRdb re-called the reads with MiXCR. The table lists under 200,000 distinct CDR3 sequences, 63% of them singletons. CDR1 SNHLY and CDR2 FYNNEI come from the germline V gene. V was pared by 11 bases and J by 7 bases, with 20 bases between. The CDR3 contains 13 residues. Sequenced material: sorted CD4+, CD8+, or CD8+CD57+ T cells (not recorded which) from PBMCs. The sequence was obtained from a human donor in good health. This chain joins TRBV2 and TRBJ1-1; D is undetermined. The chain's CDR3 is CAPPALGSSEAFF. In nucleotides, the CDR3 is TGTGCCCCCCCGGCGTTAGGTTCCAGTGAAGCTTTCTTT.